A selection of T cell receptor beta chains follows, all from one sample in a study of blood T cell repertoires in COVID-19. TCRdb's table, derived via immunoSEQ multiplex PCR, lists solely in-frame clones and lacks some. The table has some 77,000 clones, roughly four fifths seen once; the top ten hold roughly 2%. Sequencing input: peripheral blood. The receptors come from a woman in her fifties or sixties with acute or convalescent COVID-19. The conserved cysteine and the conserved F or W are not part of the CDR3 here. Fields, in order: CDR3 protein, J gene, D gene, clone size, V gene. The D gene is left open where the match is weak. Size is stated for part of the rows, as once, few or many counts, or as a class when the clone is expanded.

SVRDSINQPQH | TRBJ1-5 | TRBD1 | . | TRBV29-1
ASSYSTPYEQY | TRBJ2-7 | . | once | TRBV6-2/TRBV6-3
AWRDRALLDQPQH | TRBJ1-5 | TRBD1 | . | TRBV30
ASSGFPAGDTQY | TRBJ2-3 | . | . | TRBV6-2/TRBV6-3
ASSPKRQGMNTEAF | TRBJ1-1 | . | . | TRBV7-8
ASSLPGQGYAEAF | TRBJ1-1 | . | . | TRBV5-8
ASRETNTGELF | TRBJ2-2 | . | . | TRBV6-5
ASTQGGIKNIQY | TRBJ2-4 | . | . | TRBV28
ASSGIGGKFHEQF | TRBJ2-1 | . | few | TRBV2
ASSPPGNRATGELF | TRBJ2-2 | . | . | TRBV18
ASSLEGVRAF | TRBJ1-1 | . | . | TRBV5-1
SVETGPFSYEQY | TRBJ2-7 | TRBD1 | . | TRBV29-1
ASSRTSGGHNEQF | TRBJ2-1 | TRBD2 | . | TRBV7-3
ASSYQGGAANYGYT | TRBJ1-2 | TRBD1 | . | TRBV6-5
ASSRGQGARATLQETQY | TRBJ2-5 | TRBD1 | . | TRBV5-1
ASSIDLIGAAAQY | TRBJ2-5 | . | . | TRBV19
SVSGRAGEETQY | TRBJ2-5 | TRBD2 | . | TRBV29-1
ASSDSGTVNEKLF | TRBJ1-4 | . | . | TRBV2
ASSRQEANYGYT | TRBJ1-2 | . | once | TRBV18
ASSKAGQDNTGELF | TRBJ2-2 | . | few | TRBV11-3
ASSMTSGTDTQY | TRBJ2-3 | TRBD2 | few | TRBV6-6
ASSEWGAGVSEQY | TRBJ2-7 | . | . | TRBV6-1
ASRKGTSGSSYEQY | TRBJ2-7 | TRBD2 | once | TRBV27
ASSLKTGIYGYT | TRBJ1-2 | . | . | TRBV6-5
ASSPPSASYEQY | TRBJ2-7 | . | . | TRBV18
AWSVFGQGPNTEAF | TRBJ1-1 | . | . | TRBV30
ASSPLDRAGEQF | TRBJ2-1 | TRBD1 | . | TRBV5-1
AWSVEAISTDTQY | TRBJ2-3 | . | once | TRBV30
ASSQGTSGGRDTQY | TRBJ2-3 | TRBD2 | . | TRBV4-2
SVLKSSMNTEAF | TRBJ1-1 | . | . | TRBV29-1
ASSQTLRRGGHPTDNEQF | TRBJ2-1 | TRBD2 | . | TRBV14
ASSESASGSLGTQY | TRBJ2-5 | TRBD2 | . | TRBV25-1
ASSYAGGSYNEQF | TRBJ2-1 | TRBD2 | . | TRBV5-4
ASSQVSGTLYEQY | TRBJ2-7 | . | . | TRBV4-1
ASRSQAPSSYNSPLH | TRBJ1-6 | . | . | TRBV5-1
ASSPGQNYGYT | TRBJ1-2 | . | . | TRBV11-1
ASSLGGSANTEAF | TRBJ1-1 | . | . | TRBV7-6
ASSALWSNEKLF | TRBJ1-4 | . | . | TRBV5-6
ASSLVRTGNTEAF | TRBJ1-1 | TRBD1 | . | TRBV7-8
ASSQGTGPNEKLF | TRBJ1-4 | TRBD1 | . | TRBV18
ASSLQPGGGTDTQY | TRBJ2-3 | TRBD2 | . | TRBV5-1
ASSRTGGVQPQH | TRBJ1-5 | TRBD1 | many | TRBV18
ASSIVQGEDGYT | TRBJ1-2 | . | . | TRBV19
ASSLGTAAGANVLT | TRBJ2-6 | TRBD1 | . | TRBV5-5
ASSYGTKYEQY | TRBJ2-7 | TRBD2 | . | TRBV6-5
ASSEAPRGGNTIY | TRBJ1-3 | . | few | TRBV6-1
ASSFRVGATNEKLF | TRBJ1-4 | . | . | TRBV5-6
ASSDPGGLAKNIQY | TRBJ2-4 | . | . | TRBV10-2
ASRRSSGRYEQY | TRBJ2-7 | TRBD2 | . | TRBV3-1/TRBV3-2
ASKAGIGLLYEQY | TRBJ2-7 | TRBD2 | few | TRBV2
ASRDDRGNEKLF | TRBJ1-4 | TRBD1 | . | TRBV6-5
ASSFIAGASTDTQY | TRBJ2-3 | TRBD2 | . | TRBV5-5
ASSRQDPSVGYGYT | TRBJ1-2 | . | . | TRBV5-1